The present TCR beta chain was sequenced within a study of memory CD4+ T cells and cytomegalovirus serostatus. Turning to the study itself: Healthy Belgian adult donors included nine or ten CMV-positive and around 25 CMV-negative people. Study-wide points: Each of 67 CMV-associated TCRbeta sequences occurred in one to five individuals.

This CDR3 region has 14 residues. The germline V gene has CDR1 KGHSH and CDR2 LQKENI. V was shortened by 2 bases and J by 7 bases, with 15 bases between the two germline ends. With regard to this clone: What it binds is unknown.

The sort gate was single viable CD3+CD4+CD8-CD45RO+ cells for memory CD4+ T cells. Authors' analysis steps: Out-of-frame sequences were removed, leaving roughly 2,200,000 distinct TCRbeta sequences. Here immunoSEQ multiplex PCR was the method, and the copy in TCRdb shows in-frame clones only, minus some. That table is the source of V, J and clone size, and D and trimming were worked out from the DNA. The sample consists of over 50,000 clones, more than 75% of them appearing once. Sequencing was done on a sample of memory CD4+ T cells from blood. The TCR comes from an adult in good health and CMV-seronegative. This chain uses TRBV18 with TRBJ2-7; tentatively, D is TRBD1 or TRBD2 (6 bases each). The CDR3 DNA is TGTGCCAGCTCACCATCCCCGGGGGCCGGTGAGCAGTACTTC. Amino acid sequence: CASSPSPGAGEQYF.